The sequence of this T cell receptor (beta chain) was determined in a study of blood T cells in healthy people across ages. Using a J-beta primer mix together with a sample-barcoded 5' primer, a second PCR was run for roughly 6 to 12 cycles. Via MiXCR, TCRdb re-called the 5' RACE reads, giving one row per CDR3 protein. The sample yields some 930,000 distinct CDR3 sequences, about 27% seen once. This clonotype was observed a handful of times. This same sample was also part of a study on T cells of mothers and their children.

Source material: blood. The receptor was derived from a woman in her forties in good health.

CDR3 in amino acids: CASSLALIGASSYEQYF. CDR3 bases: TGTGCCAGCAGCTTAGCCTTGATAGGGGCGAGCTCCTACGAGCAGTACTTC. The rearrangement joins TRBV7-6 to TRBJ2-7, with D perhaps TRBD1 (5 bases). Trimming left V 0 bases short and J 0 bases short, with 15 bases between. The CDR3 has 17 amino acids. Per germline, CDR1 SGHVS and CDR2 FNYEAQ.